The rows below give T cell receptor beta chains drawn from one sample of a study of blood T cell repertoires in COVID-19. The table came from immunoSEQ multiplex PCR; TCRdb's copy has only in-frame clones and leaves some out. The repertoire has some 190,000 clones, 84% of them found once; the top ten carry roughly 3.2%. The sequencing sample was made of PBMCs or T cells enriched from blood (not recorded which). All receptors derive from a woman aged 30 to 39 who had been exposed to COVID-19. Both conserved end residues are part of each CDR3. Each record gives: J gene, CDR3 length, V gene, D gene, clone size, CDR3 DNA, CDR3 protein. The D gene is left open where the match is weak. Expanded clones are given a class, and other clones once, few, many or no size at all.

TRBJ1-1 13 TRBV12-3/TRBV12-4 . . TGTGCCAGCAGCGCCAGGGAGAACACTGAAGCTTTCTTT CASSARENTEAFF
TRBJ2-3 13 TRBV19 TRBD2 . TGTGCCAGTAGTACGACTAGCGGGGGGACGCAGTATTTT CASSTTSGGTQYF
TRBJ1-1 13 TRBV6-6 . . TGTGCCAGCTATAGGGGATCGGACACTGAAGCTTTCTTT CASYRGSDTEAFF
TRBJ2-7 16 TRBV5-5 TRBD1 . TGTGCCAGCAGCCTATTCCGGGACAGGGCTACTTTAGAGCAGTACTTC CASSLFRDRATLEQYF
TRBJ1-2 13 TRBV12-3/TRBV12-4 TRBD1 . TGTGCCAGCAGTTTCGGGACAGGGCATGGCTACACCTTC CASSFGTGHGYTF
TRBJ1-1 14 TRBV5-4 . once TGTGCCAGCAGCTTGGCAACAGGGAACACTGAAGCTTTCTTT CASSLATGNTEAFF
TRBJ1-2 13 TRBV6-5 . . TGTGCCAGCGGCAGGGCATCTAACTATGGCTACACCTTC CASGRASNYGYTF
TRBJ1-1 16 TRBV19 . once TGTGCCAGTAGTAGGGCGGGCCCCAAAGAGAACACTGAAGCTTTCTTT CASSRAGPKENTEAFF
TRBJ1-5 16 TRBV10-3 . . TGTGCCATCAGCGCAACCAGGGGATCGGGCAATCAGCCCCAGCATTTT CAISATRGSGNQPQHF
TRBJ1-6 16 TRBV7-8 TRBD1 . TGTGCCAGCAGCCCCGGGACAGGGTTCCGTAATTCACCCCTCCACTTT CASSPGTGFRNSPLHF
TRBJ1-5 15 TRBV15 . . TGTGCCACCTCCATCGGGTCGGGATATAATCAGCCCCAGCATTTT CATSIGSGYNQPQHF
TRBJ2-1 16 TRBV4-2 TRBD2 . TGTGCCAGCAGCCAAGACTTTAGCGGGGACTACAATGAGCAGTTCTTC CASSQDFSGDYNEQFF
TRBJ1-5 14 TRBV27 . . TGTGCCAGCAGTTTCTACAGTAGCAATCAGCCCCAGCATTTT CASSFYSSNQPQHF
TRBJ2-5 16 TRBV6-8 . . TGTGCCAGCAGTCTCGACTCAGGACACCAAGAAGAGACCCAGTACTTC CASSLDSGHQEETQYF
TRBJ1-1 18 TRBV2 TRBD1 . TGTGCCAGCAGTGAACCGGGACAGGGGGCGCGGGTGGACACTGAAGCTTTCTTT CASSEPGQGARVDTEAFF
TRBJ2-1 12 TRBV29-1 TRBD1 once TGCAGCATTAAACAGGGGTACAATGAGCAGTTCTTC CSIKQGYNEQFF
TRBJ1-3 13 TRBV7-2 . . TGTGCCAGCAGCTTAGGCGGCGGAAACACCATATATTTT CASSLGGGNTIYF
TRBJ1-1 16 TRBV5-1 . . TGCGCCAGCAGTCAGGACAGTGGATACCTGAACACTGAAGCTTTCTTT CASSQDSGYLNTEAFF
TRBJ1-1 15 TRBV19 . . TGTGCCAGTAGTATAGTCGGACAGTCGAACACTGAAGCTTTCTTT CASSIVGQSNTEAFF
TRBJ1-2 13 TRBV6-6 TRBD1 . TGTGCCAGCAGTTGGGGACAGACCTATGGCTACACCTTC CASSWGQTYGYTF
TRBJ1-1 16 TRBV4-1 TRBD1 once TGCGCCAGCAGCCAAGACAGGGGGCCGTTATTCGATGAAGCTTTCTTT CASSQDRGPLFDEAFF
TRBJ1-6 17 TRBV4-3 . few TGCGCCAGCAGCCAAGAATCAGGAGGCTCCTATAATTCACCCCTCCACTTT CASSQESGGSYNSPLHF
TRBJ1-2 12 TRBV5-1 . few TGCGCCAGCGGGCTCGCCGGGATTGGCTACACCTTC CASGLAGIGYTF
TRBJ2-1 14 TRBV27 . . TGTGCCAGCAGAGAACTAGTACTAGGCAATGAGCAGTTCTTC CASRELVLGNEQFF
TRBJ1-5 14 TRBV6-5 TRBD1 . TGTGCCAGCTCCCTCAGGGGGTACAATCAGCCCCAGCATTTT CASSLRGYNQPQHF
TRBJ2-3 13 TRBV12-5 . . TGTGCTAGTGGTTTTCAAGAGACAGATACGCAGTATTTT CASGFQETDTQYF
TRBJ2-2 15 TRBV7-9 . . TGTGCCAGCAACCAACGGGACATCCGCACCGGGGAGCTGTTTTTT CASNQRDIRTGELFF
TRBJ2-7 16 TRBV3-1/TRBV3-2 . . TGTGCCAGCAGCCAAGGTGGCCTAGCAACCTTCTACGAGCAGTACTTC CASSQGGLATFYEQYF
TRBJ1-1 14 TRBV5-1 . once TGCGCCAGCAGCCCCGAAGGGGTTAACACTGAAGCTTTCTTT CASSPEGVNTEAFF
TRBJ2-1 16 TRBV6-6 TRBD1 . TGTGCCAGCAGTTATTCCGCCGGGACAGAGAGCAATGAGCAGTTCTTC CASSYSAGTESNEQFF
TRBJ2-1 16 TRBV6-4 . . TGTGCCAGCAGTGGCCCCGGGACAACCGAATACAATGAGCAGTTCTTC CASSGPGTTEYNEQFF